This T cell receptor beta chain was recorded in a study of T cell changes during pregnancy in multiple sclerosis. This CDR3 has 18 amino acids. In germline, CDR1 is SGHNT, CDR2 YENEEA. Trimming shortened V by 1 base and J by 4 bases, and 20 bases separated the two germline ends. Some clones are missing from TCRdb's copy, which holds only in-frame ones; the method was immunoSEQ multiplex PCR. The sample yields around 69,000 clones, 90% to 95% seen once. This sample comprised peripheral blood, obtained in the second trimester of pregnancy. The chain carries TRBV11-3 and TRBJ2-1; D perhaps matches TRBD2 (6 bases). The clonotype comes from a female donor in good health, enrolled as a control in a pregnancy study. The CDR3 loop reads CASSLVPPTSPLYNEQFF. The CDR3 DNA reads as TGTGCCAGCAGCTTAGTCCCCCCGACTAGTCCGCTATACAATGAGCAGTTCTTC.